These 11 T cell receptor beta chains came from one sample sequenced in a study of blood T cell repertoires in COVID-19. The repertoire was sequenced with immunoSEQ multiplex PCR; TCRdb's copy has only in-frame clones and lacks some. Of over 85,000 clones listed, about 87% are singletons. Sequenced material: peripheral blood. These receptors were taken from a man aged 50-60 years with active or convalescent COVID-19.

CDR3 coding DNA: TGTGCCAGCAGCCAAGATAGGGGGGGGACAGGGATCGCCCCAGCTTGCGATGAGCAGTTCTTC. Translated, it gives CASSQDRGGTGIAPACDEQFF. The V gene is TRBV4-2, the J gene TRBJ2-1, with TRBD1 matching over 9 bases. The V segment lost 0 bases and the J segment 8 bases; nucleotides outside the gene matches: 23. In germline, CDR1 is LGHNA, CDR2 YNFKEQ. The CDR3 sequence is 21 residues long.

The chain uses TRBV24-1 and TRBJ2-3; D is uncertain. The length of the CDR3 is 14 residues. V was clipped by 5 bases and J by 0 bases, with 8 bases between them. Germline CDR1 reads KGHDR; CDR2 reads SFDVKD. CDR3 region: CATSVTGSTDTQYF. The CDR3 region has the DNA TGTGCCACCAGTGTGACGGGTAGCACAGATACGCAGTATTTT.

The V call is TRBV28, the J call TRBJ1-4; 8 bases line up with TRBD1. CDR3 length: 15 residues. Unmatched junction bases numbered 7, after V lost 2 bases and J lost 8 bases. Germline V gene data show CDR1 as MDHEN and CDR2 as SYDVKM. The CDR3 coding sequence is TGTGCCAGCAGTTTACCGCAGGGGGCGGGGGAAAAACTGTTTTTT. Encoded protein: CASSLPQGAGEKLFF.

The CDR3 DNA sequence: TGTGCCTGGACCCCAGGGGAGACCCAGTACTTC. This encodes CAWTPGETQYF. V gene TRBV30 combines with J gene TRBJ2-5, with D tentatively TRBD1 (5 bases). CDR3 length equals 11 residues. Germline V gene data show CDR1 as GTSNPN and CDR2 as SVGIG (reference sequence). Trimming took 4 bases from V and 5 from J, leaving 8 bases between them.

This clone has more than one count but fewer than ten. The V gene is TRBV28, the J gene TRBJ2-5; 8 bases agree with TRBD1. Germline loops: CDR1 MDHEN, CDR2 SYDVKM. V gave up 8 bases and J gave up 3 bases; unmatched junction bases: 5. This CDR3 region has 13 residues. The CDR3 nucleotides read TGTGCCAGCCGTACAGGGGGTGAAGAGACCCAGTACTTC. Amino acids: CASRTGGEETQYF. Complete variable domain (other parts from reference TRBV28 and TRBJ2-5): DVKVTQSSRYLVKRTGEKVFLECVQDMDHENMFWYRQDPGLGLRLIYFSYDVKMKEKGDIPEGYSVSREKKERFSLILESASTNQTSMYLCASRTGGEETQYFGPGTRLLVL.

This rearrangement joins TRBV19 to TRBJ1-1; no clear D gene. Germline V gene lookup returns CDR1 LNHDA and CDR2 SQIVND (reference sequence). The CDR3 runs to 15 residues. V lost 2 bases and J lost 6, with 16 bases in between. This chain's CDR3 is CASSIFAGSGSEAFF. The CDR3 DNA sequence: TGTGCCAGTAGTATATTTGCGGGTTCGGGATCTGAAGCTTTCTTT.

V usage is TRBV27 and J usage is TRBJ1-5; TRBD1 aligns across 7 bases. Germline values: CDR1 MNHEY, CDR2 SMNVEV (reference sequence). This CDR3 region has 14 residues. Trimming took 3 bases from V and 5 from J; bases not matched to a gene: 4. The CDR3 is CASSFRQGDQPQHF. The DNA for the CDR3 is TGTGCCAGCAGTTTCCGGCAGGGGGATCAGCCCCAGCATTTT.

The V call is TRBV2, the J call TRBJ1-1; D remains ambiguous. Germline values: CDR1 SNHLY, CDR2 FYNNEI. There are 12 residues in the CDR3. Trimming removed 6 bases at V and 3 bases at J, with 8 bases between. The CDR3 protein is CASRGEYTEAFF. The CDR3 nucleotides are TGTGCCAGCAGGGGAGAGTACACTGAAGCTTTCTTT.

The chain is built from TRBV5-1 and TRBJ2-5; TRBD2 aligns across 10 bases. The CDR3 loop spans 16 amino acids. The V gene's germline CDR1 is SGHRS and CDR2 YFSETQ. V trimming: 4 bases; J trimming: 2 bases; junction bases outside the gene matches: 8. The CDR3 nucleotides are TGCGCCAGCAGCCCCAGGTTAGCGGGGGGACAAGAGACCCAGTACTTC. This gives the protein CASSPRLAGGQETQYF.

This clone was detected only a few times. This CDR3 is CASSMGGSIQETQYF. The CDR3 nucleotides read TGTGCCAGTAGTATGGGGGGGTCTATACAAGAGACCCAGTACTTC. The chain carries TRBV19 and TRBJ2-5, with TRBD2 matching over 7 bases. The germline V gene has CDR1 LNHDA and CDR2 SQIVND (reference sequence). Unmatched junction bases numbered 6, after V lost 3 bases and J lost 2 bases. The CDR3 is made up of 15 amino acids.

The J gene is TRBJ1-1, the V gene TRBV19; 9 bases are shared with TRBD1. The CDR3 contains 17 residues. Germline V lookup: CDR1 LNHDA, CDR2 SQIVND (reference sequence). V shed 3 bases and J 7 bases; nucleotides not matched to a gene: 15. The CDR3 loop is CASSMYRPGTGTGEAFF. DNA for the CDR3: TGTGCCAGTAGTATGTATCGTCCCGGGACAGGGACTGGTGAAGCTTTCTTT.